The source of this TCR beta chain is a study of PD-1 blockade in classical Hodgkin lymphoma. The protocol was immunoSEQ multiplex PCR, while the TCRdb copy is restricted to in-frame clones and leaves out a portion. The data show approximately 35,000 clones, 94% seen once. Study-level results: Reports indicated that newly diagnosed patients had lower baseline TCR diversity than healthy donors did. The origin of the repertoire differences remains undefined, with disease activity or prior therapy as possible causes.

Specified time point: newly diagnosed, previously untreated cHL patient sample. Researchers used newly diagnosed, untreated classical Hodgkin lymphoma PBMCs for comparison. This clone has just one count. Its matching antigen is unknown. V was clipped by 1 base and J by 3 bases; unmatched bases: 0. Germline V gene lookup returns CDR1 MNHNS and CDR2 SASEGT. This CDR3 has 15 residues. The TCR was taken from a human donor with classical Hodgkin lymphoma. V gene TRBV6-1 combines with J gene TRBJ2-1, with 10 bases lining up with TRBD1. Sequences were obtained from peripheral blood mononuclear cells (PBMCs). The CDR3 here is CASSEGTGGYNEQFF. In nucleotides, the CDR3 is TGTGCCAGCAGTGAAGGGACAGGGGGCTACAATGAGCAGTTCTTC.